This entry features one TCR beta chain sequence. The antigen remains unidentified. The method was immunoSEQ multiplex PCR; TCRdb's version includes in-frame clones alone and lacks a portion of them. The sample consists of a few hundred thousand clones, 85% to 90% of them appearing once. The sample originates from a study of Ad26.COV2.S vaccination and SARS-CoV-2 variants. Study-level results: Estimates derived from TCR breadth and depth analyses may have underestimated total T cell responses.

Treatment noted: over 15 received Ad26.COV2.S at low or high dose, single or two shots; roughly five received placebo; per-sample allocation not given. The investigators took samples on day 63 after the first vaccine or placebo injection. The CDR3 runs 15 residues. Germline CDR1 SGHKS, CDR2 YYEKEE (reference sequence). Trimming took 0 bases from V and 5 from J, leaving 15 bases between them. Sample: peripheral blood, taken in a trial of Ad26.COV2.S vaccine versus placebo. The sequence came from a person between 18 and 60 years old who received the Ad26.COV2.S COVID-19 vaccine or a placebo. This chain connects TRBV5-5 to TRBJ2-7; tentatively, D is TRBD1 or TRBD2 (6 bases each). CDR3 residues: CASSLAGGDYDEQYV. The CDR3 DNA is TGTGCCAGCAGCTTGGCCGGGGGCGATTACGACGAGCAGTACGTC.